These 18 T cell receptor beta chains originate from one sample sequenced in a study of blood T cells in healthy people across ages. Then a second PCR, running roughly 7 to 11 cycles, was carried out with a sample-barcoded 5' primer and a J-beta primer mix. TCRdb reprocessed the 5' RACE reads with MiXCR, giving one entry per CDR3 protein. The data contain around 500,000 distinct CDR3 sequences, 45% to 55% of them singletons. Sample: blood. These receptors were taken from a man at least 80 years old in good health.

In this sample, this clonotype turned up a few times. The rearrangement joins TRBV19 to TRBJ2-1; 8 bases are a match to TRBD1. The ends lost 5 bases at V and 9 bases at J; junction bases unmatched: 15. Germline V CDR1 and CDR2: LNHDA, SQIVND (reference sequence). The CDR3 is 16 residues long. DNA of the CDR3: TGTGCCAGTAGTCCCCGGACAGGGAGTTTCCTATTTGAGCAGTTCTTC. Its protein product is CASSPRTGSFLFEQFF.

The chain carries TRBV10-3 and TRBJ2-3, with TRBD1 identical over 10 bases. J lost 4 bases, V lost 0 bases, and 7 bases had no gene match. Germline CDR1 is ENHRY and CDR2 is SYGVKD. The CDR3 consists of 17 residues. The CDR3 spells CAISESRQGAGADTQYF. DNA of the CDR3: TGTGCCATCAGTGAGTCGCGACAGGGGGCCGGGGCAGATACGCAGTATTTT.

This clonotype was detected only once. The chain combines TRBV2 with TRBJ1-2; D ambiguous. Germline lookup yields CDR1 SNHLY and CDR2 FYNNEI. The CDR3 spans 15 residues. The ends were cut back, 5 bases at V and 7 bases at J, with 20 bases in the middle. CDR3 DNA: TGTGCCAGCAGTAAAAGTCCGGGTAGAAGCGGTGGCTACACCTTC. Its protein product is CASSKSPGRSGGYTF. The variable domain in full, with the rest retrieved from reference TRBV2 and TRBJ1-2, is EPEVTQTPSHQVTQMGQEVILRCVPISNHLYFYWYRQILGQKVEFLVSFYNNEISEKSEIFDDQFSVERPDGSNFTLKIRSTKLEDSAMYFCASSKSPGRSGGYTFGSGTRLTVV.

The chain recombines TRBV20-1 with TRBJ2-3, with 16 bases matching TRBD2. The V segment lost 5 bases and the J segment 3 bases; nucleotides outside the gene matches: 5. This CDR3 is 16 amino acids long. Germline CDR1 is DFQATT and CDR2 is SNEGSKA (reference sequence). The CDR3 is CSAQTGLAGGTDTQYF. CDR3 nucleotide sequence: TGCAGTGCTCAAACGGGACTAGCGGGAGGGACAGATACGCAGTATTTT.

This clonotype was observed at least ten times. The gene calls are TRBV6-6 and TRBJ2-7; D perhaps matches TRBD2 (5 bases). Germline CDR1 reads MNHNY; CDR2 reads SVGAGI (reference sequence). This CDR3 spans 17 amino acids. V was clipped by 2 bases and J by 3 bases, with 20 bases between them. The CDR3 region has the DNA TGTGCCAGCAGTTACGCCGGGCTTCGAGGGTGGAACTACGAGCAGTACTTC. Translating it yields CASSYAGLRGWNYEQYF.

This clonotype was detected only a few times. V usage is TRBV18 and J usage is TRBJ1-5; D is undetermined. CDR1 and CDR2 from the germline V gene are KGHSH and LQKENI. V was cut by 10 bases and J by 2 bases, with 12 bases left in between. The CDR3 runs to 13 residues. The CDR3 coding sequence is TGTGCCACTAACGACGGAGGCAATCAGCCCCAGCATTTT. This codes for CATNDGGNQPQHF.

Remarks on this clonotype: A read error is possible here, since a much larger clone lies one base away. The V call is TRBV7-9, the J call TRBJ2-1, with 10 bases identical to TRBD2. The CDR3 covers 14 residues. CDR1 is SEHNR and CDR2 is FQNEAQ in the germline V gene (reference sequence). The junction had 9 bases not matched to a gene; V was cut back by 3 bases and J by 13 bases. The CDR3 spells CASSLWSGGETQFF. The DNA for the CDR3 is TGTGCCAGCAGCTTGTGGAGCGGGGGGGAGACCCAGTTCTTC.

V and J are TRBV5-1 and TRBJ2-2; perhaps TRBD1 as D (6 bases). Germline CDR1 reads SGHRS; CDR2 reads YFSETQ. This CDR3 spans 15 amino acids. Trimming stripped 0 bases from V and 4 bases from J, with 10 bases between. In DNA, the CDR3 is TGCGCCAGCAGCTTGGGCCAGGGGTTCACCGGGGAGCTGTTTTTT. Residues: CASSLGQGFTGELFF.

This clonotype was detected many times. This sequence may be a read error, since a much larger clone differs from it by one base. The genes are TRBV6-6 and TRBJ2-1; either TRBD1 or TRBD2 may fit D (5 bases each). Per germline, CDR1 MNHNY and CDR2 SVGAGI (reference sequence). This CDR3 region has 16 residues. V dropped 4 bases and J dropped 9 bases, with 22 bases sitting between them. This CDR3 is CASSFPGGSGPTEQFF. The CDR3 nucleotides read TGTGCCAGCAGTTTCCCTGGGGGTTCCGGACCCACTGAGCAGTTCTTC.

This rearrangement joins TRBV4-3 to TRBJ1-2; D not resolved. The CDR3 is 13 residues long. With 8 bases removed from V and 5 bases from J, the gap between germline ends came to 15 bases. Looked up from germline, CDR1 is LGHNA and CDR2 is YSLEER. CDR3 in amino acids: CASQDLGGYGYTF. CDR3 nucleotide sequence: TGCGCCAGCCAAGATCTCGGAGGGTATGGCTACACCTTC.

CDR3 amino acids: CASSSTVPEQFF. In nucleotides, the CDR3 is TGTGCCAGCAGTTCAACAGTTCCTGAGCAGTTCTTC. The J gene is TRBJ2-1, the V gene TRBV28, with no clear D. The length of the CDR3 is 12 residues. The V end lost 4 bases, the J end lost 9 bases, and 10 bases lay between the germline ends. The germline CDR1 and CDR2 sequences are MDHEN and SYDVKM.

This clonotype was seen ten or more times. This chain's CDR3 is CASSLNWGPYNEQFF. The DNA for the CDR3 is TGTGCCAGCAGCTTAAACTGGGGGCCCTACAATGAGCAGTTCTTC. The chain is built from TRBV7-2 and TRBJ2-1, with D maybe TRBD1 (6 bases). This CDR3 has 15 residues. Germline CDR1 and CDR2: SGHTA and FQGNSA. V was pared by 2 bases and J by 2 bases, with 10 bases between. Variable domain in full (rest from reference TRBV7-2 and TRBJ2-1): GAGVSQSPSNKVTEKGKDVELRCDPISGHTALYWYRQSLGQGLEFLIYFQGNSAPDKSGLPSDRFSAERTGGSVSTLTIQRTQQEDSAVYLCASSLNWGPYNEQFFGPGTRLTVL.

This rearrangement joins TRBV6-2 or TRBV6-3 to TRBJ2-4; 9 nucleotides line up with TRBD2. CDR1 MNHEY and CDR2 SVGEGT come from the germline V gene. The CDR3 contains 15 residues. V trimming: 8 bases; J trimming: 5 bases; junction bases outside the gene matches: 10. The CDR3 here is CASHTLAGNQNIQYF. The CDR3 DNA reads as TGTGCCAGCCATACTCTAGCGGGGAACCAAAACATTCAGTACTTC.

Comment on this clonotype: Being one base from a much bigger clone, this may be a read error. The rearrangement joins TRBV24-1 to TRBJ2-1, with D perhaps TRBD2 (7 bases). The DNA end favors TRBJ2-7, so the J call may be wrong. CDR1 is KGHDR and CDR2 is SFDVKD in the germline V gene. The CDR3 has 15 amino acids. CDR3 sequence: CATSDFGGHYNGQYF. In DNA, the CDR3 is TGTGCCACCAGTGATTTCGGGGGGCACTACAATGGGCAGTACTTC.

A single count supports this clonotype. The V and J genes are TRBV28 and TRBJ2-3, with D perhaps matching TRBD2 (6 bases). Germline CDR1 reads MDHEN; CDR2 reads SYDVKM. Trimming removed 5 bases at V and 4 bases at J, with 19 bases between. The CDR3 sequence is 16 residues long. The CDR3: CASSQYSGFRADTQYF. The CDR3 region has the DNA TGTGCCAGCAGTCAATATAGCGGATTTAGGGCAGATACGCAGTATTTT. Combining the CDR3 with reference TRBV28 and TRBJ2-3 gives the whole variable domain DVKVTQSSRYLVKRTGEKVFLECVQDMDHENMFWYRQDPGLGLRLIYFSYDVKMKEKGDIPEGYSVSREKKERFSLILESASTNQTSMYLCASSQYSGFRADTQYFGPGTRLTVL.

This clonotype was found a few times. V gene TRBV3-1 combines with J gene TRBJ1-1, with TRBD1 matching over 8 bases. Germline CDR1 and CDR2: LGHDT and YNNKEL (reference sequence). The ends lost 5 bases at V and 4 bases at J; junction bases unmatched: 3. This CDR3 contains 13 residues. The CDR3, as DNA: TGTGCCAGCAGCAACACAGGGGGCACTGAAGCTTTCTTT. Its protein product is CASSNTGGTEAFF.

The chain carries TRBV20-1 and TRBJ2-3; the match to TRBD2 covers 12 bases. This CDR3 has 15 amino acids. V lost 5 bases and J lost 2; bases outside the gene matches: 5. CDR1 and CDR2 from the germline V gene are DFQATT and SNEGSKA (reference sequence). The CDR3 here is CSADRLAGVTDTQYF. The DNA for the CDR3 is TGCAGTGCTGACAGACTAGCGGGGGTCACAGATACGCAGTATTTT.

This sequence joins TRBV7-3 and TRBJ2-3, with 8 positions matching TRBD2. The trim removed 5 bases at V and 0 bases at J, leaving 4 bases unmatched. This CDR3 has 15 residues. The germline V gene encodes CDR1 SGHTA and CDR2 FQGTGA. The CDR3 here is CASSLSGDSTDTQYF. CDR3 DNA sequence: TGTGCCAGCAGCCTTAGCGGGGATAGCACAGATACGCAGTATTTT.